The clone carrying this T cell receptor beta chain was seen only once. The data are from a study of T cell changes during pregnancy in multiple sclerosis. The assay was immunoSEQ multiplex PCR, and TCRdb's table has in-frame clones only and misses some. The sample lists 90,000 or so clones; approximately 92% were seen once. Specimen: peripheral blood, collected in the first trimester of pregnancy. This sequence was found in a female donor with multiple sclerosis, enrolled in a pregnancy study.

Here the CDR3 reads CASSQTPAGSSGNTIYF. The CDR3 nucleotides are TGCGCCAGCAGCCAAACTCCCGCCGGGAGTTCTGGAAACACCATATATTTT. The chain is built from TRBV4-1 and TRBJ1-3; D gene ambiguous. This CDR3 spans 17 amino acids. The germline V gene has CDR1 MGHRA and CDR2 YSYEKL. The V and J ends lost 2 bases and 1 base respectively, with 15 bases between them.